Reported below is one T cell receptor beta chain. Extracted from the samples, RNA was reverse transcribed into cDNA to serve as the sequencing template. Assay: immunoSEQ multiplex PCR; the TCRdb copy retains only in-frame clones and omits some. The table has some 180,000 clones, roughly 50% seen once. V was trimmed by 4 bases and J by 5 bases, leaving 17 bases between them. The CDR3 is 16 amino acids. In germline, CDR1 is PRHDT, CDR2 FYEKMQ (reference sequence). The data stem from a study of CD8+ T cells in alopecia areata. Study information: Oral tofacitinib, 5 to 10 mg twice daily, was given in an open-label trial.

Noted treatment: oral pan-JAK inhibitor, 5-10 mg twice daily. Those with alopecia areata gave lesional scalp punch biopsies and peripheral blood. The sequence came from a human donor with alopecia areata. The V and J genes are TRBV13 and TRBJ1-4; D might be TRBD1 (6 bases). The sequenced sample was CD8+ T cells sorted from blood, obtained at week 24, from a patient treated with tofacitinib. The DNA for the CDR3 is TGTGCCAGCAGCTCACGATCGACAGGCCTAAATGAAAAACTGTTTTTT. Amino acid sequence: CASSSRSTGLNEKLFF.